This T cell receptor beta chain was recorded in a study of OX40 agonist ivuxolimab in advanced cancers. Looking at the study overall: Ivuxolimab was an agonistic, fully human IgG2 monoclonal antibody directed against OX40 (CD134), a costimulatory receptor. A male proportion of 70% to 90% and a mean age of approximately 61 years, ranging from 23 to 79, were recorded for the dose-escalation cohort. The paper describes the monotherapy dose-escalation part (N of about 47 patients) of the phase I trial of ivuxolimab. Patients were allowed to have had prior anti-PD-1, anti-PD-L1 or anti-CTLA-4 therapy, and 40% of the dose-escalation patients had previously received checkpoint inhibitors. Intravenous ivuxolimab was administered to patients every 2 weeks at six dose levels: 0.01, 0.1, 0.3, 1.5, 3 and 10 mg/kg. Peripheral TCRbeta sequencing aimed to test whether ivuxolimab altered TCR sequence diversity and caused clonal T-cell expansion. Three dose-escalation patients achieved partial responses, one with hepatocellular carcinoma and two with cutaneous melanoma. Of the 50 to 55 dose-escalation patients, hepatocellular carcinoma was present in roughly 19, melanoma in approximately 15, renal cell carcinoma in 9 and head and neck cancer in 9.

Patients with autoimmune disease history or receiving systemic immunosuppression were excluded from the trial. Peripheral blood for TCR sequencing was collected from all dose cohorts at baseline, on cycle 4 day 1, and on cycle 7 day 1. The samples were drawn from a first-in-human, open-label, multicenter phase I dose-escalation trial of ivuxolimab. Adults with locally advanced or metastatic melanoma, renal cell carcinoma, hepatocellular carcinoma or head and neck squamous cell carcinoma were enrolled in the trial. CD4+ and CD8+ T cells were sorted separately from peripheral blood before TCR sequencing. The CDR3, cysteine through phenylalanine, is 16 amino acids long. The only DNA kept is the CDR3, 48 bases in frame from the first base. V is pruned by 2 bases and J by 7 bases, leaving 8 bases of the junction without a gene match. Via the germline V gene, CDR1 is LGHNA and CDR2 YSLEER. In the case of this clone: Its cognate antigen has yet to be identified. Per-nucleotide qualities are absent, and no much larger clonotype sits a single base away.

Results and caveats for the whole study, not just this receptor: At doses from 0.1 to 3.0 mg/kg, clonal expansion was seen in both CD4+ and CD8+ blood T cells between baseline and week 6. Low levels of normalized T-cell clonal expansion were also seen in some patients who did not respond. In partial responders in the 0.1-3.0 mg/kg groups, normalized peripheral clonal expansion was found to be among the lowest, especially among CD8+ T cells. Antigen specificity was not determined for the clonally expanded peripheral T cells. On average, CD8+ T cells showed more expanded clones than CD4+ T cells after ivuxolimab.

Genomic DNA was isolated from the sorted cells so that the TCRbeta CDR3 region could be sequenced. The immunoSEQ Assay was used for sequencing of TCRbeta CDR3 regions. TCRdb re-hosts the immuneACCESS table, in-frame sequences only. Its copies lack some clones; in the studies checked, an unresolved V gene accounts for under half of them, and the cause for the rest is not known. Present in this sample are about 18,000 clones, 80% to 95% of which were seen just once. The top ten clones comprise around 45% of the sample. This sample comprised CD4+ or CD8+ T cells sorted from blood, obtained in a trial of the OX40 agonist ivuxolimab. Recombination linked TRBV4-3 to TRBJ1-2; 12 nucleotides in the junction match TRBD1. This TCR was recovered from an adult with an advanced solid tumor such as melanoma, head and neck, liver or kidney cancer. The DNA sequence is as follows: TGCGCCAGCAGCCAATTAACGGGACAGGGGGCCGGTGGCTACACCTTC. It is translated as CASSQLTGQGAGGYTF.